This T cell receptor (beta chain) came from a study of T-cell memory formation after mild COVID-19. Study-wide results and limits: Memory cells collected pre-infection included some clones that later responded, suggesting cross-reactive memory joined. In second-wave clones peaking day 37, SARS-CoV-2 specificity remained unconfirmed. The study found contracting CD4+ clones mainly in CM and EM and contracting CD8+ clones in EMRA.

It was 5'RACE with constant-segment primers that produced the TCR alpha and TCR beta cDNA libraries, which carried sample barcodes and UMIs. TCRdb re-called the 5' RACE reads through MiXCR, storing one row per CDR3 protein. Here the sample spans around 500,000 distinct CDR3 sequences, 15% to 20% being singletons. The germline V gene has CDR1 SGHRS and CDR2 YFSETQ. The length of the CDR3 is 14 residues. The J segment lost 3 bases and the V segment lost 5 bases, leaving 7 bases of the junction unmatched. Concerning this clonotype: The antigen remains unidentified.

Sequencing input: PBMCs or a T cell subset sorted from them (not recorded which). This clonotype was obtained from an adult woman who had mild COVID-19 (a few samples of this study predate the infection). Cell type and time point are not known. This chain connects TRBV5-1 to TRBJ2-7; 8 nucleotides agree with TRBD1. CDR3 sequence (DNA): TGCGCCAGCAGGCTCCGGGACAGGTACTACGAGCAGTACTTC. This codes for CASRLRDRYYEQYF.